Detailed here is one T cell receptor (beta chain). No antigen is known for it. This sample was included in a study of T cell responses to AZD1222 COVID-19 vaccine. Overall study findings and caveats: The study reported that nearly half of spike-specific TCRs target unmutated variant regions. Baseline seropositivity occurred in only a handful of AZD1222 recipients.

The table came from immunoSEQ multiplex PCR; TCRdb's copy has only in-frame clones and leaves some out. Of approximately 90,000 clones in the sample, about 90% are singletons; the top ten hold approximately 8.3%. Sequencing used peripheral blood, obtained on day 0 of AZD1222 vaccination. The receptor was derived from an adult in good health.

CDR3 loop: CASSSHWADTQYF. Here the CDR3 DNA reads TGTGCCAGCAGCTCTCACTGGGCAGATACGCAGTATTTT. This chain links TRBV12-3 or TRBV12-4 with TRBJ2-3; no clear D gene. Deletions cut 6 bases from V and 4 bases from J, with 11 bases between. CDR3 length: 13 amino acids.